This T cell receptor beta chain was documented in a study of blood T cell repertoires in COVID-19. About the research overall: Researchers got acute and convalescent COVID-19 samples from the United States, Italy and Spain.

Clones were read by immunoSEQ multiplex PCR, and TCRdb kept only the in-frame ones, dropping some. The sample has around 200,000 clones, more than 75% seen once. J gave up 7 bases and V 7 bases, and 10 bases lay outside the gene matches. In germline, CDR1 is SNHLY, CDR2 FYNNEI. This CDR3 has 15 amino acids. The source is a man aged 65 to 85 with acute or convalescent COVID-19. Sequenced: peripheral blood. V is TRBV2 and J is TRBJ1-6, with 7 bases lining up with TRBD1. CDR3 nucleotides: TGTGCCAGCATCATAGAAGGGACAGAAAATTCACCCCTCCACTTT. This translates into CASIIEGTENSPLHF.